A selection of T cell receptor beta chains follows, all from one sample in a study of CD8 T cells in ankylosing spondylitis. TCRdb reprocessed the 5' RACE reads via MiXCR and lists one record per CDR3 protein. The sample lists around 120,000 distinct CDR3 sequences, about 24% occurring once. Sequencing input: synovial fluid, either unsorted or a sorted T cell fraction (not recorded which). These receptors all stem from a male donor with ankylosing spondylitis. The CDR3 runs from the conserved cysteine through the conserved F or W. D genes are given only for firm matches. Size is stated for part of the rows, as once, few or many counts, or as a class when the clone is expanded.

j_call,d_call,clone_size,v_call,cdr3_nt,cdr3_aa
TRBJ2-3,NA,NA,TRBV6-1,TGTGCCAGCAACGGAGGAGGGGCTAGCACAGATACGCAGTATTTT,CASNGGGASTDTQYF
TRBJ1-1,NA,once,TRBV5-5,TGTGCCAGCAGCCCCATTTACAGGAACACTGAAGCTTTCTTT,CASSPIYRNTEAFF
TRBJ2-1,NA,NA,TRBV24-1,TGTGCCACCAGTGATTACAGGGTTGGTAATGAGCAGTTCTTC,CATSDYRVGNEQFF
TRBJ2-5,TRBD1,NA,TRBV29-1,TGCAGCGTTGCGGGACAGCGAGAGACCCAGTACTTC,CSVAGQRETQYF
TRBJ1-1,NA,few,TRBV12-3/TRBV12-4,TGTGCCAGCAGGGGACGTCAGGGGACTGAAGCTTTCTTT,CASRGRQGTEAFF
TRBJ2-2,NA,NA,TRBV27,TGTGCCAGCAGTTTGGCCTCGGGATGGAACACCGGGGAGCTGTTTTTT,CASSLASGWNTGELFF
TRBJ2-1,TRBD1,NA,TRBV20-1,TGCAGTGCTACGGACAGGGGGGAAAGCTCCTACAATGAGCAGTTCTTC,CSATDRGESSYNEQFF
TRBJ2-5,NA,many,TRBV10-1,TGCGCCAGCAGTGAGTCGTACAACCAAGAGACCCAGTACTTC,CASSESYNQETQYF
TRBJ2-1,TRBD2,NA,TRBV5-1,TGCGCCAGCAGCGCTTCTAGCGGGAGGTTAACTGAGCAGTTCTTC,CASSASSGRLTEQFF
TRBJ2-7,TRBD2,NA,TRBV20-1,TGCAGTCCTAGCGGGAGGCTCTCCTACGAGCAGTACTTC,CSPSGRLSYEQYF
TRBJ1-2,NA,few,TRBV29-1,TGCAGCGTGGGCCGGGGGCAACGACACTATGGCTACACCTTC,CSVGRGQRHYGYTF
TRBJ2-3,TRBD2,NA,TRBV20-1,TGCAGTGCTAGAGGGACTAGCGGGACCGATACGCAGTATTTT,CSARGTSGTDTQYF
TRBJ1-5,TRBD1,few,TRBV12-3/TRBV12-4,TGTGCCAGCAGTCCTGACGCAGTACAGGGGGCGAGGCAGCCCCAGCATTTT,CASSPDAVQGARQPQHF
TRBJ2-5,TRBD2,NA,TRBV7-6,TGTGCCAGCAGACCCCTAGCGGGGGCCCAAGAGACCCAGTACTTC,CASRPLAGAQETQYF
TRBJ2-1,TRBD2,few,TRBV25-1,TGTGCCAGCAGTGAGCTCACTAGCGGGAGGGGTAATGAGCAGTTCTTC,CASSELTSGRGNEQFF
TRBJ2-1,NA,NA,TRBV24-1,TGTGCCACCAGTGACCCTTTCTACAATGAGCAGTTCTTC,CATSDPFYNEQFF
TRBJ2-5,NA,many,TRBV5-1,TGCGCCAGCAGCTTGGGAATCAGAGCGGATCGAGAGACCCAGTACTTC,CASSLGIRADRETQYF
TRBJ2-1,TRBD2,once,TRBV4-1,TGCGCCAGCAGCCAGTGGGGCGCGGGAGACTACAATGAGCAGTTCTTC,CASSQWGAGDYNEQFF
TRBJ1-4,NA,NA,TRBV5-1,TGCGCCAGCAGCTTACGTAGCTCTCCGCCTGAAAAACTGTTTTTT,CASSLRSSPPEKLFF
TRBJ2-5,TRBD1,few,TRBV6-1,TGTGCCAGCTGGAACCCCGGGACAGGGTGGGAGACCCAGTACTTC,CASWNPGTGWETQYF
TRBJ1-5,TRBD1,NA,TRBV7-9,TGTGCCAGCAGCTCCGGGGCAGGGGGCCGCAATCAGCCCCAGCATTTT,CASSSGAGGRNQPQHF
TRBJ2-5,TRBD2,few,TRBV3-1,TGTGCCAGCAGCCAGGCAGGACTAGCGGGAGAGGGGGGGACCCAGTACTTC,CASSQAGLAGEGGTQYF
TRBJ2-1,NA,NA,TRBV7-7,TGTGCCAGCAGCTTAGGTCGGAACAATGAGCAGTTCTTC,CASSLGRNNEQFF
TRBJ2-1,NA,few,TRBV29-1,TGCAGCGGAGACCCGGGGTACAATGAGCAGTTCTTC,CSGDPGYNEQFF
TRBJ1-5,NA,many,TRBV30,TGTGCCTGGAGTGTAGGAACCAAGGGGAATCAGCCCCAGCATTTT,CAWSVGTKGNQPQHF
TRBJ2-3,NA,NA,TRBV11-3,TGTGCCAGTAGCACTAGTCGGTATACGCAGTATTTT,CASSTSRYTQYF
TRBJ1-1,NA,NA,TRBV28,TGTGCCAGCAGTTTACTATGGGTAGCTGAAGCTTTCTTT,CASSLLWVAEAFF
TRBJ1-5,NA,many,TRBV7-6,TGTGCCAGCAGCGGGGGGGGATGGAGGCAGCCCCAGCATTTT,CASSGGGWRQPQHF
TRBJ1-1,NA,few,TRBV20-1,TGCAGTGCTAGAACCCCGGGGACGAACACTGAAGCTTTCTTT,CSARTPGTNTEAFF
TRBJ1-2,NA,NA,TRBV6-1,TGTGCCAGCAGTGAAGCGCGTCAAGTGTATGGCTACACCTTC,CASSEARQVYGYTF
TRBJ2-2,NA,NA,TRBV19,TGTGCCAGTAGTATAGGGTTCACCGGGGAGCTGTTTTTT,CASSIGFTGELFF
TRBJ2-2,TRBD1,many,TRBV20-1,TGCAGTGCTAGGGTGGGGACAGGGGACACCGGGGAGCTGTTTTTT,CSARVGTGDTGELFF
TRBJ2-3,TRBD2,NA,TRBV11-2,TGTGCCAGCAGGTCTGGACTAGCGGCGGTTCTTGGCACAGATACGCAGTATTTT,CASRSGLAAVLGTDTQYF